Below, 27 T cell receptor beta chains from the same sample are listed, as sequenced in a study of T cell repertoires in cytomegalovirus infection. For these receptors, no antigen is known. TCRdb reprocessed the reads via MiXCR and lists one record per CDR3 protein. The table lists 450,000 to 650,000 distinct CDR3 sequences, under 45% of them singletons. The sample was cultured PBMCs, taken from culture after CMV antigen stimulation. These receptors all come from a human donor in good health (CMV status not recorded). Some clones in this sample may be carry-over from other donors' samples.

This clonotype has just one count. V usage is TRBV28 and J usage is TRBJ1-5; TRBD1 aligns across 7 bases. Germline V lookup: CDR1 MDHEN, CDR2 SYDVKM. Unmatched junction bases numbered 6, after V lost 3 bases and J lost 7 bases. The CDR3 sequence is 14 residues long. The CDR3 coding sequence is TGTGCCAGCAGTTTGGTCAGGGGGTTACAGCCCCAGCATTTT. Protein sequence: CASSLVRGLQPQHF.

The chain employs TRBV7-2 and TRBJ2-7, with 9 bases fitting TRBD2. The germline V gene encodes CDR1 SGHTA and CDR2 FQGNSA. The CDR3 covers 13 residues. V lost 3 bases, J lost 6 bases, and 3 bases stayed unmatched. This chain's CDR3 is CASSFRREGEQYF. In DNA, the CDR3 is TGTGCCAGCAGCTTTAGGCGGGAGGGCGAGCAGTACTTC.

This clonotype was counted between two and nine times. The chain uses TRBV12-3 or TRBV12-4 and TRBJ2-1; tentatively, D is TRBD2 (5 bases). V gave up 3 bases and J gave up 3 bases, with 9 bases separating them. This CDR3 has 14 amino acids. The CDR3 loop reads CASSFDYDYNEQFF. CDR3 sequence (DNA): TGTGCCAGCAGTTTTGACTACGACTACAATGAGCAGTTCTTC.

V and J are TRBV5-1 and TRBJ1-2, with unresolved D. The length of the CDR3 is 13 residues. The V gene lost 1 base and the J gene lost 5 bases, with 9 bases spanning the gap. CDR1 SGHRS and CDR2 YFSETQ come from the germline V gene. The CDR3 loop reads CASSLRTEYGYTF. DNA for the CDR3: TGCGCCAGCAGCTTGAGGACGGAATATGGCTACACCTTC. Full variable domain (missing parts from reference TRBV5-1 and TRBJ1-2): KAGVTQTPRYLIKTRGQQVTLSCSPISGHRSVSWYQQTPGQGLQFLFEYFSETQRNKGNFPGRFSGRQFSNSRSEMNVSTLELGDSALYLCASSLRTEYGYTFGSGTRLTVV.

This clonotype was observed a few times. The V call is TRBV7-9, the J call TRBJ2-3; 8 bases are a match to TRBD2. Trimming took 0 bases from V and 0 from J; bases not matched to a gene: 5. Looked up from germline, CDR1 is SEHNR and CDR2 is FQNEAQ (reference sequence). The CDR3 loop spans 17 amino acids. Here the CDR3 DNA reads TGTGCCAGCAGCTTAGCGGCGGCTAGCGGGAGCACAGATACGCAGTATTTT. This gives the protein CASSLAAASGSTDTQYF.

The CDR3 reads CAIRATANTEAFF. CDR3 in DNA: TGTGCCATCAGGGCGACAGCGAACACTGAAGCTTTCTTT. The rearrangement uses TRBV10-3 and TRBJ1-1; weak D call: TRBD1 (5 bases). Trimming shortened V by 6 bases and J by 1 base, and 9 bases separated the two germline ends. CDR1 and CDR2 from the germline V gene are ENHRY and SYGVKD. The length of the CDR3 is 13 residues.

The chain is built from TRBV6-5 and TRBJ2-5; 10 bases are shared with TRBD2. CDR3 size: 15 residues. The J segment lost 5 bases and the V segment lost 2 bases, leaving 5 bases of the junction unmatched. Germline CDR1 is MNHEY and CDR2 is SVGAGI. CDR3 region: CASSYLTSGAETQYF. CDR3 in DNA: TGTGCCAGCAGTTACCTAACTAGCGGGGCTGAGACCCAGTACTTC.

The V and J genes are TRBV7-9 and TRBJ2-7; D remains unclear. From germline, CDR1 is SEHNR and CDR2 FQNEAQ (reference sequence). V was clipped by 4 bases and J by 4 bases, with 8 bases between them. The CDR3 length is 12 residues. CDR3 sequence: CASSSESYEQYF. The CDR3 bases are TGTGCCAGCAGCTCGGAGTCATACGAGCAGTACTTC.

The rearrangement joins TRBV7-8 to TRBJ2-2, with 12 bases matching TRBD2. The CDR3 loop spans 16 amino acids. V lost 5 bases, J lost 6 bases, and 7 bases stayed unmatched. CDR1 is SGHVS and CDR2 is FQNEAQ in the germline V gene. The CDR3, as DNA: TGTGCCAGCAGCCCGGAGCTAGCGGGGGGGGCCGGGGAGCTGTTTTTT. This codes for CASSPELAGGAGELFF.

The chain uses TRBV4-1 and TRBJ1-4; D not resolved. Looked up from germline, CDR1 is MGHRA and CDR2 is YSYEKL. The CDR3 is made up of 15 amino acids. V lost 3 bases and J 1 base, leaving 9 bases between the germline ends. Written as DNA, the CDR3 is TGCGCCAGCAGCCACCCTGGCAGAACTAATGAAAAACTGTTTTTT. This codes for CASSHPGRTNEKLFF.

This clonotype came up a few times. The rearrangement links TRBV2 to TRBJ2-1; perhaps TRBD2 as D (5 bases). CDR1 is SNHLY and CDR2 is FYNNEI in the germline V gene. The V gene lost 2 bases and the J gene lost 14 bases, with 13 bases spanning the gap. The CDR3 loop spans 12 amino acids. CDR3 amino acids: CASSEWYGEKFF. The CDR3 coding sequence is TGTGCCAGCAGTGAATGGTACGGGGAGAAGTTCTTC.

The J gene is TRBJ2-3, the V gene TRBV11-2; D perhaps matches TRBD2 (5 bases). V gave up 5 bases and J gave up 6 bases, with 21 bases separating them. Germline V CDR1 and CDR2: SGHAT, FQNNGV. The CDR3 totals 16 residues. The CDR3 is CASSPSSGFSSDTQYF. The DNA for the CDR3 is TGTGCCAGCAGCCCTTCATCGGGATTTTCGTCGGATACGCAGTATTTT.

J is TRBJ2-1 and V is TRBV9, with 12 bases fitting TRBD2. The CDR3 is 18 residues long. Unmatched junction bases numbered 8, after V lost 4 bases and J lost 0 bases. From germline, CDR1 is SGDLS and CDR2 YYNGEE. CDR3 amino acids: CASSPGLAGPSSYNEQFF. The CDR3 DNA is TGTGCCAGCAGCCCCGGACTAGCGGGGCCGAGCTCCTACAATGAGCAGTTCTTC.

This clonotype was detected only a few times. This chain links TRBV4-3 with TRBJ2-2, with a tentative D call TRBD2 (5 bases). Trimming took off 4 bases at V and 3 bases at J, with 27 bases between the two ends. Germline V gene sequence: CDR1 LGHNA, CDR2 YSLEER. The CDR3 runs 20 residues. The CDR3 spells CASSPQARGVDGRDTGELFF. The CDR3 DNA reads as TGCGCCAGCAGCCCCCAGGCCCGGGGAGTAGATGGGCGGGACACCGGGGAGCTGTTTTTT.

The table lists this clonotype with a count of one. The chain couples TRBV10-3 to TRBJ2-3, with unresolved D. The CDR3 has 13 residues. Trimming shortened V by 6 bases and J by 3 bases, and 10 bases separated the two germline ends. Germline V gene lookup returns CDR1 ENHRY and CDR2 SYGVKD. Written as DNA, the CDR3 is TGTGCCATCAGCCCCCGGGTAACAGATACGCAGTATTTT. Protein sequence: CAISPRVTDTQYF.

This clonotype was seen only a few times. CDR3 DNA sequence: TGTGCCAGCAGCTTAGTCGCGCAGACGGTCCCCTCCCAAGAGACCCAGTACTTC. Amino acid sequence: CASSLVAQTVPSQETQYF. The gene calls are TRBV7-6 and TRBJ2-5, with no clear D. V lost 1 base to trimming and J lost 1 base, with 19 bases between them. The V gene's germline CDR1 is SGHVS and CDR2 FNYEAQ. The CDR3 sequence is 18 residues long.

The rearrangement links TRBV10-3 to TRBJ1-2; no firm D call. From germline, CDR1 is ENHRY and CDR2 SYGVKD. This CDR3 contains 16 residues. V was shortened by 1 base and J by 4 bases, with 16 bases between the two germline ends. The CDR3 sequence: CAISEWGVVQSYGYTF. For the CDR3, the DNA is TGTGCCATCAGTGAGTGGGGAGTGGTACAGAGCTATGGCTACACCTTC.

The V call is TRBV12-5, the J call TRBJ2-7; 12 nucleotides agree with TRBD2. The CDR3 consists of 14 residues. The J segment lost 5 bases and the V segment lost 1 base, leaving 0 bases of the junction unmatched. Germline V gene lookup returns CDR1 LGHNT and CDR2 FRNRAP. CDR3 protein: CASGLGLAGDEQYF. As DNA, the CDR3 is TGTGCTAGTGGTTTGGGACTAGCGGGAGACGAGCAGTACTTC. Full variable domain (rest looked up from reference TRBV12-5 and TRBJ2-7): DARVTQTPRHKVTEMGQEVTMRCQPILGHNTVFWYRQTMMQGLELLAYFRNRAPLDDSGMPKDRFSAEMPDATLATLKIQPSEPRDSAVYFCASGLGLAGDEQYFGPGTRLTVT.

The chain combines TRBV11-2 with TRBJ2-5; unclear D gene. Between the trimmed V and J ends, which lost 5 bases and 3 bases, there was a span of 10 bases. The V gene's germline CDR1 is SGHAT and CDR2 FQNNGV. The CDR3 runs 13 residues. The CDR3 DNA is TGTGCCAGCAGCCCGAAACCTGAAGAGACCCAGTACTTC. This codes for CASSPKPEETQYF.

This clonotype was detected a few times. V gene TRBV7-2 combines with J gene TRBJ2-1; D call uncertain. This CDR3 contains 13 residues. CDR1 SGHTA and CDR2 FQGNSA come from the germline V gene. V lost 8 bases to trimming and J lost 10 bases, with 18 bases between them. In DNA form, the CDR3 reads TGTGCCAGCTCGACCCGTCGACGAATCGAGCAGTTCTTC. Translation: CASSTRRRIEQFF.

This clonotype has only a few counts. The chain couples TRBV4-1 to TRBJ1-5; D is unresolved. The germline V gene encodes CDR1 MGHRA and CDR2 YSYEKL. The CDR3 sequence is 14 residues long. Trimming took off 2 bases at V and 9 bases at J, with 14 bases between the two ends. This CDR3 is CASSQNSALGPQHF. CDR3 nucleotide sequence: TGCGCCAGCAGCCAAAATTCCGCATTGGGGCCCCAGCATTTT.

V is TRBV29-1 and J is TRBJ1-5; 10 positions agree with TRBD1. The CDR3 spans 13 residues. Unmatched junction bases numbered 6, after V lost 6 bases and J lost 7 bases. Germline assignment: CDR1 SQVTM and CDR2 ANQGSEA. The CDR3 DNA reads TGCAGCGTCGCGACAGGGGGCATGCAGCCCCAGCATTTT. It yields the protein CSVATGGMQPQHF.

This clonotype was detected only a few times. The genes are TRBV7-9 and TRBJ1-6; D not resolved. The CDR3 loop spans 13 amino acids. V gave up 6 bases and J gave up 8 bases, with 11 bases separating them. The germline V gene has CDR1 SEHNR and CDR2 FQNEAQ (reference sequence). The CDR3 sequence: CASRSEADSPLHF. The CDR3 DNA follows: TGTGCCAGCAGGTCGGAAGCTGATTCACCCCTCCACTTT.

J is TRBJ2-7 and V is TRBV10-2; 9 bases line up with TRBD2. CDR1 is WSHSY, CDR2 SAAADI, per germline. The CDR3 is 13 amino acids. V shed 10 bases and J 6 bases; nucleotides not matched to a gene: 10. DNA of the CDR3: TGCGCCACCAACAGCGGGAGGTCCATCGAGCAGTACTTC. It yields the protein CATNSGRSIEQYF.

This clonotype has more than one count but fewer than ten. This rearrangement joins TRBV19 to TRBJ2-7; the match to TRBD2 covers 10 bases. The ends lost 4 bases at V and 7 bases at J; junction bases unmatched: 16. This CDR3 contains 17 residues. CDR1 is LNHDA, CDR2 SQIVND, per germline (reference sequence). The CDR3 protein is CASSRGFSGRSLGEQYF. The CDR3, as DNA: TGTGCCAGTAGTAGAGGATTTAGCGGGAGGTCGCTCGGGGAGCAGTACTTC.

The rearrangement links TRBV5-1 to TRBJ2-3; unclear D gene. Looked up from germline, CDR1 is SGHRS and CDR2 is YFSETQ. CDR3 length: 15 residues. Trimming shortened V by 0 bases and J by 3 bases, and 11 bases separated the two germline ends. Written as DNA, the CDR3 is TGCGCCAGCAGCTTGGGGGAAATTCGTACAGATACGCAGTATTTT. The encoded protein is CASSLGEIRTDTQYF.

The chain is built from TRBV28 and TRBJ2-5, with a possible D match to TRBD2 (6 bases). Trimming left V 5 bases short and J 4 bases short, with 17 bases between. Germline CDR1 reads MDHEN; CDR2 reads SYDVKM. The CDR3 runs to 15 residues. The CDR3 spells CASSIGPRRGETQYF. As DNA, the CDR3 is TGTGCCAGCAGTATCGGGCCCCGGCGGGGAGAGACCCAGTACTTC.